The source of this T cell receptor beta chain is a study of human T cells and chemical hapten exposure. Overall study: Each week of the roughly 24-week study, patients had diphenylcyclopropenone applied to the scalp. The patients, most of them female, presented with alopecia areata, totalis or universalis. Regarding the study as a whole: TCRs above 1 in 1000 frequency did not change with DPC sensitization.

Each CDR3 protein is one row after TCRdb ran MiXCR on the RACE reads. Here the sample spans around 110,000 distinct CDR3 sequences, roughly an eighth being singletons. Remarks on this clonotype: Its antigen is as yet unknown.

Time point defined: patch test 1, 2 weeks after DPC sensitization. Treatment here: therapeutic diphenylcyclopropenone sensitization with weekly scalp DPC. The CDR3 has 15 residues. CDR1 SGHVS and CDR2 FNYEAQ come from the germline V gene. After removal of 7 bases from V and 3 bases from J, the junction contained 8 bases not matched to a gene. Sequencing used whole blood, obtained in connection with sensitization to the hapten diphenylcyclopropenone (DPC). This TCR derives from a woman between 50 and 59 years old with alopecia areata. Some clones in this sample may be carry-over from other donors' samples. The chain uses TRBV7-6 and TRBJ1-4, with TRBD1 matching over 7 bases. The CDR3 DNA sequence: TGTGCCAGCACCCTCTCGGGACAGTCTAATGAAAAACTGTTTTTT. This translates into CASTLSGQSNEKLFF.